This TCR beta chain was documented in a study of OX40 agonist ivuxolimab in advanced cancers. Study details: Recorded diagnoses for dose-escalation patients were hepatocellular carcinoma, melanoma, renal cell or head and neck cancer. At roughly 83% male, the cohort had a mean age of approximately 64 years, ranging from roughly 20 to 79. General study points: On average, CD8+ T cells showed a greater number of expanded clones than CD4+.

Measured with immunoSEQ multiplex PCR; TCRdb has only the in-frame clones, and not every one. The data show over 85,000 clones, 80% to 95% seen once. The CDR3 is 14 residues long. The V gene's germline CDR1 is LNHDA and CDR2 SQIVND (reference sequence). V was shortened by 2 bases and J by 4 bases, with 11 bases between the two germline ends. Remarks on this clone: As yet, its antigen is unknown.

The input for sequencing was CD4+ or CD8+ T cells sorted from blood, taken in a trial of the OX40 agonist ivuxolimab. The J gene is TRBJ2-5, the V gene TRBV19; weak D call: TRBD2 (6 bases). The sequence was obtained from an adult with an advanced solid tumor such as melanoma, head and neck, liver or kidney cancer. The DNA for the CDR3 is TGTGCCAGTAGTATATCCCGGGGAGGAGAGACCCAGTACTTC. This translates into CASSISRGGETQYF. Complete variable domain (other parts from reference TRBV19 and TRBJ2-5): DGGITQSPKYLFRKEGQNVTLSCEQNLNHDAMYWYRQDPGQGLRLIYYSQIVNDFQKGDIAEGYSVSREKKESFPLTVTSAQKNPTAFYLCASSISRGGETQYFGPGTRLLVL.